These 2 T cell receptor beta chains originate from one sample sequenced in a study of post-analysis software for immune sequencing data. Built from TCR beta cDNA, the libraries had unique molecular identifiers in them. A single record per CDR3 protein comes from TCRdb applying MiXCR to the PCR reads. The repertoire has approximately 360,000 distinct CDR3 sequences, 30% to 45% of them found once; the top ten carry 10% to 15%. Notes on the study in general: Five TRBV segments appeared more often in patients than in controls, and TRBV5-6, TRBV5-1 and TRBV20-1 were among these.

For these TCRs, the target antigens are not known. Sequencing was done on a sample of blood. The receptors originated from a girl aged 10-17 years with multiple sclerosis.

The V and J genes are TRBV12-3 or TRBV12-4 and TRBJ2-7, with D possibly being TRBD2 (6 bases). This CDR3 is 15 amino acids long. Trimming removed 5 bases from V and 4 bases from J, with 18 bases in between. The CDR3 DNA is TGTGCCAGCAGTGGAGGGCTCGGCCCCTATTACGAGCAGTACTTC. Translation gives CASSGGLGPYYEQYF.

This clonotype came up a few times. V is TRBV12-3 or TRBV12-4 and J is TRBJ1-5, with 7 positions matching TRBD1. The CDR3 loop spans 16 amino acids. V shed 7 bases and J 1 base; nucleotides not matched to a gene: 10. The CDR3 DNA sequence: TGTGCCAGCAACCTCCCCGGGACAGAGAGCAATCAGCCCCAGCATTTT. It codes for CASNLPGTESNQPQHF.